Its frequency marks the clone carrying this TCR beta chain as medium-sized (0.01 to 0.1%). The antigen is unknown. This record comes from a study of human CD8 memory T cell subsets. Study observations and caveats: The beta chain was the only T cell receptor chain that the study sequenced. Stem-like memory and precursor exhausted T cells, unlike effector memory cells, were similarly highly diverse.

The CDR3 extends over 16 amino acids. Germline loops: CDR1 MGHRA, CDR2 YSYEKL. Negative magnetic selection enriched total CD8+ T cells. In each subset, RNA was taken from duplicate vials, each of some 160,000 sorted CD8+ T cells. UMI-labeled 5' RACE was used, and it produced the TCR beta libraries. After re-calling the 5' RACE reads, TCRdb lists one entry per CDR3 protein, DNA absent. Here the sample table reports 7,000 to 9,500 distinct CDR3 sequences. The chain employs TRBV4-1 and TRBJ1-2; the D call from TCRdb, TRBD1, cannot be confirmed without DNA. The specimen was CD8+ T cells from PBMCs. The sequence was collected from a human donor in good health. The CDR3 here is CASSQVGGTLNYGYTF.